The 10 T cell receptor beta chains below come from one sample, sequenced in a study of Ad26.COV2.S vaccination and SARS-CoV-2 variants. TCRdb's table, derived via immunoSEQ multiplex PCR, lists solely in-frame clones and lacks some. The repertoire holds about 140,000 clones, 70% to 90% seen once, with 4.5% to 6% in the top ten. The sequencing here drew on peripheral blood, taken after recovery from COVID-19. These TCRs come from a human donor who had recovered from COVID-19.

The V gene is TRBV2, the J gene TRBJ2-1, with 14 bases matching TRBD2. The CDR3 has 15 residues. With 6 bases clipped from V and 5 bases from J, the junction kept 3 bases outside the gene matches. The V gene's germline CDR1 is SNHLY and CDR2 FYNNEI. The CDR3 bases are TGTGCCAGCAGGAGACTAGCGGGGGGGGACAATGAGCAGTTCTTC. Translated: CASRRLAGGDNEQFF.

Only one count was recorded for this clone. The chain links TRBV4-3 to TRBJ2-7, with TRBD1 matching 7 bases. The V gene end was trimmed by 4 bases and the J gene end by 4 bases; junction bases not matched to a gene: 10. There are 15 residues in the CDR3. The germline gives CDR1 LGHNA, CDR2 YSLEER. The CDR3 bases are TGCGCCAGCAGCCGCACGACAGGGTTATCTTACGAGCAGTACTTC. It translates to CASSRTTGLSYEQYF.

The CDR3 is CASRRTPLAHQPQHF. The CDR3 DNA follows: TGTGCCAGTAGACGGACACCGTTAGCCCATCAGCCCCAGCATTTT. This sequence joins TRBV19 and TRBJ1-5, with D perhaps matching TRBD1 (5 bases). Trimming pared 6 bases from V and 5 bases from J, leaving 17 bases between. The CDR3 runs to 15 residues. Per the germline V gene, CDR1 is LNHDA and CDR2 is SQIVND (reference sequence).

The chain links TRBV6-1 to TRBJ2-5; tentatively, D is TRBD1 or TRBD2 (6 bases each). CDR3 length equals 14 residues. Germline loops: CDR1 MNHNS, CDR2 SASEGT. Trimming left V 1 base short and J 6 bases short, with 12 bases between. CDR3 bases: TGTGCCAGCAGTGAAGGCGGGACACAAAAGACCCAGTACTTC. Translation gives CASSEGGTQKTQYF.

Points on this clone: The junction differs from germline at one of its ends, possibly a read error. The chain carries TRBV14 and TRBJ1-1, with D unclear. The CDR3 sequence is 15 residues long. CDR1 is SGHDN, CDR2 FVKESK, per germline. This CDR3 is CASSQDRRYNSEAFF. DNA of the CDR3: TGTGCCAGCAGCCAAGATCGGAGATACAACAGTGAAGCTTTCTTT.

The J gene is TRBJ1-2, the V gene TRBV5-1, with 11 bases matching TRBD1. The germline V gene encodes CDR1 SGHRS and CDR2 YFSETQ. V lost 4 bases and J lost 4; bases outside the gene matches: 15. The CDR3 covers 18 residues. This CDR3 reads CASSLTPTDRGPLYGYTF. In nucleotides, the CDR3 is TGCGCCAGCAGCCTAACACCCACGGACAGGGGGCCCCTCTATGGCTACACCTTC.

V gene TRBV4-1 combines with J gene TRBJ2-5, with a possible D match to TRBD2 (6 bases). Germline loops: CDR1 MGHRA, CDR2 YSYEKL. Trimming took 0 bases from V and 5 from J, leaving 7 bases between them. The CDR3 totals 13 residues. In DNA form, the CDR3 reads TGCGCCAGCAGCCAAGATCGGGAGGAGACCCAGTACTTC. It is translated as CASSQDREETQYF.

J is TRBJ2-5 and V is TRBV5-1, with 11 positions matching TRBD1. The CDR3 totals 15 residues. The V segment lost 4 bases and the J segment 5 bases; nucleotides outside the gene matches: 7. CDR1 is SGHRS, CDR2 YFSETQ, per germline. This CDR3 is CASSEGDRGSETQYF. In nucleotides, the CDR3 is TGCGCCAGCAGCGAAGGGGACAGGGGGAGTGAGACCCAGTACTTC.

The table lists this clone with a count of one. V and J are TRBV18 and TRBJ1-1; the match to TRBD1 covers 7 bases. CDR1 and CDR2 (germline): KGHSH, LQKENI. CDR3 size: 18 residues. Germline trimming cut 3 bases from V and 2 bases from J; bases unmatched to any gene: 15. Here the CDR3 reads CASSPTFRQGWINTEAFF. The CDR3 nucleotides are TGTGCCAGCTCACCTACCTTTCGACAGGGTTGGATAAACACTGAAGCTTTCTTT.

The chain carries TRBV5-1 and TRBJ2-2; 7 positions match TRBD1. This CDR3 contains 15 residues. Germline V gene sequence: CDR1 SGHRS, CDR2 YFSETQ. Losses at the gene ends were 5 bases for V and 0 bases for J; bases not matched to a gene: 4. The CDR3 protein is CASSSDRANTGELFF. The CDR3 bases are TGCGCCAGCAGTTCCGACAGGGCGAACACCGGGGAGCTGTTTTTT.